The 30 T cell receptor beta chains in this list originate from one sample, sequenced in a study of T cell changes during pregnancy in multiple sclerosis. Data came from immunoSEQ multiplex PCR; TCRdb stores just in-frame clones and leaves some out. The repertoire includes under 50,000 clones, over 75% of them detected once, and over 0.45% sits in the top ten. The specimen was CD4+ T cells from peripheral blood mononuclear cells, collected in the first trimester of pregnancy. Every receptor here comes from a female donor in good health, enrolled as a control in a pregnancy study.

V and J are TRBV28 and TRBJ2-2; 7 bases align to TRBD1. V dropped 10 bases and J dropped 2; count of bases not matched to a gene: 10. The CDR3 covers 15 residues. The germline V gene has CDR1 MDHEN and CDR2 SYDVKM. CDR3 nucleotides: TGTGCCACCTCCTCGGGACAGATTAACACCGGGGAGCTGTTTTTT. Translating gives CATSSGQINTGELFF.

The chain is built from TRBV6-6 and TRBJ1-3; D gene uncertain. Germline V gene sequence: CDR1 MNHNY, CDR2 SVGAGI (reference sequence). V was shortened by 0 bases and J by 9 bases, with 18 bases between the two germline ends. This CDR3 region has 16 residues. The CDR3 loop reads CASSYSSGSSGATIYF. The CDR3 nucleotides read TGTGCCAGCAGTTACTCGTCCGGGAGTTCTGGAGCCACCATATATTTT.

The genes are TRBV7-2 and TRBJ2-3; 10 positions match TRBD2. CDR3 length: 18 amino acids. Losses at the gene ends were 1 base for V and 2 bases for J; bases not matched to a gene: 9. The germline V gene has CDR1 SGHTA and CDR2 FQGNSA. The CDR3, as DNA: TGTGCCAGCAGCTTAGGCGGCCTAGCGGGGGCACTCACAGATACGCAGTATTTT. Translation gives CASSLGGLAGALTDTQYF.

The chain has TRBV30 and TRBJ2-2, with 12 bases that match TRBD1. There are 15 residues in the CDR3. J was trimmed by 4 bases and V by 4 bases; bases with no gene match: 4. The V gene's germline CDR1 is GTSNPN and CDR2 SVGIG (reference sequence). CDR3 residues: CAWTRDRGLTGELFF. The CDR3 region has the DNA TGTGCCTGGACGAGGGACAGGGGGCTCACCGGGGAGCTGTTTTTT. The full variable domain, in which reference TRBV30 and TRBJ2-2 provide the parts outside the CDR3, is SQTIHQWPATLVQPVGSPLSLECTVEGTSNPNLYWYRQAAGRGLQLLFYSVGIGQISSEVPQNLSASRPQDRQFILSSKKLLLSDSGFYLCAWTRDRGLTGELFFGEGSRLTVL.

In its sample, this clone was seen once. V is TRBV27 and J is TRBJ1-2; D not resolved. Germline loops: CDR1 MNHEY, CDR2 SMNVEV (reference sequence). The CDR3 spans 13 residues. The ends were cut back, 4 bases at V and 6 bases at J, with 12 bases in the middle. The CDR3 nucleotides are TGTGCCAGCAGTTACAATACGAGGGATGGCTACACCTTC. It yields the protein CASSYNTRDGYTF.

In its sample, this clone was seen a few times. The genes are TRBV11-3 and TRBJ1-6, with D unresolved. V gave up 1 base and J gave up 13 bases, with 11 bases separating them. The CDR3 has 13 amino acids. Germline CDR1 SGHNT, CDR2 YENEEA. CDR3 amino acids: CASSLGDNAPLHF. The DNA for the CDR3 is TGTGCCAGCAGCTTAGGTGACAACGCGCCCCTCCACTTT. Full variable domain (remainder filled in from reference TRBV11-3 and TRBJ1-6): EAGVVQSPRYKIIEKKQPVAFWCNPISGHNTLYWYLQNLGQGPELLIRYENEEAVDDSQLPKDRFSAERLKGVDSTLKIQPAELGDSAVYLCASSLGDNAPLHFGNGTRLTVT.

The CDR3 sequence: CASSFPTGTYGYTF. CDR3 coding DNA: TGCGCCAGCAGCTTCCCTACAGGGACCTATGGCTACACCTTC. This chain uses TRBV4-1 with TRBJ1-2, with D possibly being TRBD1 (6 bases). V was pared by 5 bases and J by 4 bases, with 14 bases between. CDR1 MGHRA and CDR2 YSYEKL come from the germline V gene. The length of the CDR3 is 14 residues.

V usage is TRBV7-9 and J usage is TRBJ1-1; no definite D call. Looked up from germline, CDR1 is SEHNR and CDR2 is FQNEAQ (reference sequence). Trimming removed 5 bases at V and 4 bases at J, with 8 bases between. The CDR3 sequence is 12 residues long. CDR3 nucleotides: TGTGCCAGCAGCCTTGGCCCCACTGAAGCTTTCTTT. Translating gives CASSLGPTEAFF. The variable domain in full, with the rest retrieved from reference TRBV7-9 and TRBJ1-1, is DTGVSQNPRHKITKRGQNVTFRCDPISEHNRLYWYRQTLGQGPEFLTYFQNEAQLEKSRLLSDRFSAERPKGSFSTLEIQRTEQGDSAMYLCASSLGPTEAFFGQGTRLTVV.

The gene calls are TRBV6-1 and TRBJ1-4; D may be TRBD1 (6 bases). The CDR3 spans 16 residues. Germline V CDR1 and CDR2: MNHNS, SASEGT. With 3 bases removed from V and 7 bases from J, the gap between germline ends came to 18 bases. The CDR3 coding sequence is TGTGCCAGCAGTGACGGACTGGCAGGGGTGGGTGAAAAACTGTTTTTT. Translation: CASSDGLAGVGEKLFF.

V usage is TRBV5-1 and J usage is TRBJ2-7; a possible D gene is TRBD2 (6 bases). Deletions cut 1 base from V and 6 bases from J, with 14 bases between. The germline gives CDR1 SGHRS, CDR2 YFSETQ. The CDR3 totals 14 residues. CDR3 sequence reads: CASSLIEGGGEQYF. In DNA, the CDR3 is TGCGCCAGCAGCTTGATTGAGGGAGGTGGCGAGCAGTACTTC. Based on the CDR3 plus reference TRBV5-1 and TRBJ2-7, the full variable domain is KAGVTQTPRYLIKTRGQQVTLSCSPISGHRSVSWYQQTPGQGLQFLFEYFSETQRNKGNFPGRFSGRQFSNSRSEMNVSTLELGDSALYLCASSLIEGGGEQYFGPGTRLTVT.

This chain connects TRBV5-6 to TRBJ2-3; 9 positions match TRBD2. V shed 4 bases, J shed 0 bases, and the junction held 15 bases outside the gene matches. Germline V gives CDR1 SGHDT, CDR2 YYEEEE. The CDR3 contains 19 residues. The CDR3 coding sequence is TGTGCCAGCAGCAAGCCTAGCGGGGTCTTTATCTCTAGCACAGATACGCAGTATTTT. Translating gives CASSKPSGVFISSTDTQYF. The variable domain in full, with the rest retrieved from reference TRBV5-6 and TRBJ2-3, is DAGVTQSPTHLIKTRGQQVTLRCSPKSGHDTVSWYQQALGQGPQFIFQYYEEEERQRGNFPDRFSGHQFPNYSSELNVNALLLGDSALYLCASSKPSGVFISSTDTQYFGPGTRLTVL.

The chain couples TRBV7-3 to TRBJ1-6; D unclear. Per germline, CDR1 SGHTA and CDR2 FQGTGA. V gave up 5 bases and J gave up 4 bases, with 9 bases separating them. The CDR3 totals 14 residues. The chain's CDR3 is CASSVAGYNSPLHF. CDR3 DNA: TGTGCCAGCAGCGTGGCAGGTTATAATTCACCCCTCCACTTT.

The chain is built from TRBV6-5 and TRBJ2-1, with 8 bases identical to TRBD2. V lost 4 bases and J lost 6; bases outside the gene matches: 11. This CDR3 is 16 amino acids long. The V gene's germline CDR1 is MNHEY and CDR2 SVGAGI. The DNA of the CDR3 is TGTGCCAGCAGTTTCGCCGCGGGACTAGGATCCAATGAGCAGTTCTTC. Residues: CASSFAAGLGSNEQFF.

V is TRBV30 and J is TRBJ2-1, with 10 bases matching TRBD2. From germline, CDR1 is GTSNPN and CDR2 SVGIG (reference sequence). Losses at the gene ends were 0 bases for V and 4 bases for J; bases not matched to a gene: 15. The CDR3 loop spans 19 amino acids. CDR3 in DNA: TGTGCCTGGAGTGTAAGAAGGAGCGGGGGGGCCAAACGGTACAATGAGCAGTTCTTC. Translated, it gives CAWSVRRSGGAKRYNEQFF.

In DNA, the CDR3 is TGCGCCAGCAGCTTGGCCCAGACTAGCGGGGACACAGATACGCAGTATTTT. Its translation is CASSLAQTSGDTDTQYF. V usage is TRBV5-1 and J usage is TRBJ2-3; 11 nucleotides agree with TRBD2. Trimming at V came to 0 bases and at J to 2 bases, leaving 5 bases not matched to a gene. The germline gives CDR1 SGHRS, CDR2 YFSETQ. This CDR3 is built from 17 residues.

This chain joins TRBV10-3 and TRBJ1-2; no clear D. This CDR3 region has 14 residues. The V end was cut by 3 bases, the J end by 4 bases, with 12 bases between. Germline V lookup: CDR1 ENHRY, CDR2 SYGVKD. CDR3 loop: CAISERSGTYGYTF. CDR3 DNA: TGTGCCATCAGTGAAAGGTCGGGTACCTATGGCTACACCTTC.

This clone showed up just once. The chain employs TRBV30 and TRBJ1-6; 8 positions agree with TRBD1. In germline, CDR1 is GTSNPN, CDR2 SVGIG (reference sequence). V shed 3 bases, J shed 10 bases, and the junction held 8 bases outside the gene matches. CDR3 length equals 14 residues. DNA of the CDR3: TGTGCCTGGAGGATCGGGACAGGCGGCTCACCCCTCCACTTT. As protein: CAWRIGTGGSPLHF. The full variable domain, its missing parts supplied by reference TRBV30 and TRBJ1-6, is SQTIHQWPATLVQPVGSPLSLECTVEGTSNPNLYWYRQAAGRGLQLLFYSVGIGQISSEVPQNLSASRPQDRQFILSSKKLLLSDSGFYLCAWRIGTGGSPLHFGNGTRLTVT.

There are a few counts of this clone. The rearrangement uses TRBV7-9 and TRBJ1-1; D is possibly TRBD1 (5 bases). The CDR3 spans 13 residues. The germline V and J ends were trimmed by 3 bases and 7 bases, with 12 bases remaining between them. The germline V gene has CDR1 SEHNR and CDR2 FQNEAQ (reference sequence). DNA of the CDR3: TGTGCCAGCAGCTTGAAGCGGGGGGGTGAAGCTTTCTTT. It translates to CASSLKRGGEAFF.

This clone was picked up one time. Here the CDR3 reads CASSLGTVSPLHF. The CDR3 bases are TGTGCCAGCAGCTTGGGGACAGTTTCACCCCTCCACTTT. The chain is built from TRBV7-2 and TRBJ1-6, with 7 bases that match TRBD1. The V and J ends lost 3 bases and 9 bases, in that order; junction bases with no gene match: 2. The CDR3 runs 13 residues. Germline CDR1 is SGHTA and CDR2 is FQGNSA.

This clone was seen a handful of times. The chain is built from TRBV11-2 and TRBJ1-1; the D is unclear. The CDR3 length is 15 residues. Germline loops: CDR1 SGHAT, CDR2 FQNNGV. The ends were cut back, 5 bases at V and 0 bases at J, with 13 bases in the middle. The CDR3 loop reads CASSPNLNMNTEAFF. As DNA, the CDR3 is TGTGCCAGCAGCCCAAATCTTAACATGAACACTGAAGCTTTCTTT.

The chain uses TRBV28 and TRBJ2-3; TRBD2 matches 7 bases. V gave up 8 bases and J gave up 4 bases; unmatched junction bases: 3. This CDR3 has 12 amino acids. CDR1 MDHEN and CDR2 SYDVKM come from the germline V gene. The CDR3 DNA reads TGTGCCAGCCGGGGAGGGTCAGATACGCAGTATTTT. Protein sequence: CASRGGSDTQYF.

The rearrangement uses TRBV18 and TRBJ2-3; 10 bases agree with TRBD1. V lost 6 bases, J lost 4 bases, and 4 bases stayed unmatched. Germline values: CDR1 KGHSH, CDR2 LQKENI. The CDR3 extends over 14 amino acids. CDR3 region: CASSHDRGPDTQYF. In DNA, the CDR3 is TGTGCCAGCTCTCACGACAGGGGGCCAGATACGCAGTATTTT.

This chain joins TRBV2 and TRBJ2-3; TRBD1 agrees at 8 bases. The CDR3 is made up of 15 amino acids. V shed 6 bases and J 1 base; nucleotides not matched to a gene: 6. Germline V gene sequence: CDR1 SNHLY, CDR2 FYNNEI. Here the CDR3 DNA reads TGTGCCAGCAGCTTCGGACAGGGTCGCACAGATACGCAGTATTTT. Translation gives CASSFGQGRTDTQYF.

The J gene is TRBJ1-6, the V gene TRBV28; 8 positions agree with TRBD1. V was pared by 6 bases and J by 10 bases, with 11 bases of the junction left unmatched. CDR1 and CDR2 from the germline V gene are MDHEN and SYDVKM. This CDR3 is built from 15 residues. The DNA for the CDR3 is TGTGCCAGCAGATCTACCGGGACAGGTTTCTCACCCCTCCACTTT. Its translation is CASRSTGTGFSPLHF. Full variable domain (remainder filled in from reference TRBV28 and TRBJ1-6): DVKVTQSSRYLVKRTGEKVFLECVQDMDHENMFWYRQDPGLGLRLIYFSYDVKMKEKGDIPEGYSVSREKKERFSLILESASTNQTSMYLCASRSTGTGFSPLHFGNGTRLTVT.

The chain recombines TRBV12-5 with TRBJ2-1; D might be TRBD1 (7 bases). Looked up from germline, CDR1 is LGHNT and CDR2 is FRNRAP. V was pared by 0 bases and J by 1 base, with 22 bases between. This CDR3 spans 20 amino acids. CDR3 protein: CASGLVARGVLLESYNEQFF. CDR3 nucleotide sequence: TGTGCTAGTGGTTTGGTAGCCAGGGGGGTCCTTTTGGAATCCTACAATGAGCAGTTCTTC.

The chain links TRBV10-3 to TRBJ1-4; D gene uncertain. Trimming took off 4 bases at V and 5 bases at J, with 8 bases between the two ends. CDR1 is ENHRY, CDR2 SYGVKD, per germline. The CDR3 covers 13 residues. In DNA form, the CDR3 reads TGTGCCATCAGTGGAGACGGGAATGAAAAACTGTTTTTT. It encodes CAISGDGNEKLFF.

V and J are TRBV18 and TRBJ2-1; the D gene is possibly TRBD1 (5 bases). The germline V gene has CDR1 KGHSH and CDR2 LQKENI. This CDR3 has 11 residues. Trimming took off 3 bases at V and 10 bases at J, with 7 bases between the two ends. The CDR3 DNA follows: TGTGCCAGCTCACCCGACAGCGAGCAGTTCTTC. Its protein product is CASSPDSEQFF.

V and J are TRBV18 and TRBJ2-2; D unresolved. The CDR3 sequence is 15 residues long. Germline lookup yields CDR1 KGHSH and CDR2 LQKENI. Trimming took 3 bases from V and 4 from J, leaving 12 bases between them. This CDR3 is CASSPPGVATGELFF. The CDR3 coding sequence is TGTGCCAGCTCACCCCCAGGCGTGGCCACCGGGGAGCTGTTTTTT.

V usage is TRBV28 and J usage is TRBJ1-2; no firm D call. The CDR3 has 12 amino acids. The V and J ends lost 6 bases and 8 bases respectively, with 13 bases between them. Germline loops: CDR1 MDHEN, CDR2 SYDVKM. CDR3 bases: TGTGCCAGCAGCTCCGAGGGTAGAGGCTACACCTTC. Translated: CASSSEGRGYTF.

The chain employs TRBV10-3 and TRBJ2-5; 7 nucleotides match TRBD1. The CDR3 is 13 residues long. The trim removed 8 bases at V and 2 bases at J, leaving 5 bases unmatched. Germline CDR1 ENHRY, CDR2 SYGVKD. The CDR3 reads CAIRGTAQETQYF. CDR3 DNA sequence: TGTGCCATCCGTGGGACAGCACAAGAGACCCAGTACTTC.